This is a list of T cell receptor beta chains from one sample in a study of cytomegalovirus exposure and HLA in healthy donors. TCRdb's table, derived via immunoSEQ multiplex PCR, lists solely in-frame clones and lacks some. The sample includes under 200,000 clones, approximately 11% seen only once; the top ten take about 7.8%. Sample: PBMCs. The receptors derive from a man aged 45 to 65 in good health and CMV-seropositive. Each CDR3 is given with its conserved first and last residue. Each record gives: V gene, clone size, J gene, D gene, CDR3 DNA, CDR3 protein. A D gene is named only where the DNA matches it firmly. Clone size, where shown, is once, few, many, or a class for clones that have expanded.

TRBV7-9	-	TRBJ1-2	-	TGTGCCAGCAGCTTAGTCGGGACATCAGGTGGCTACACCTTC	CASSLVGTSGGYTF
TRBV7-2	-	TRBJ2-5	-	TGTGCCAGCAGCTTAGAACGGGGGATTAAAGAGACCCAGTACTTC	CASSLERGIKETQYF
TRBV7-2	few	TRBJ1-1	-	TGTGCCAGCAGCTCCGGGAGAGGACGCCTAGAAGCTTTCTTT	CASSSGRGRLEAFF
TRBV5-1	few	TRBJ1-2	-	TGCGCCAGCAGCTTGTTTGGCAGGGAGGGCTATGGCTACACCTTC	CASSLFGREGYGYTF
TRBV6-6	-	TRBJ1-5	-	TGTGCCAGCAGTTCCCCCGGGGGGTATAGCAATCAGCCCCAGCATTTT	CASSSPGGYSNQPQHF
TRBV7-2	few	TRBJ1-3	TRBD1	TGTGCCAGCAGCCCGACAGGGGAAACCCGAAACACCATATATTTT	CASSPTGETRNTIYF
TRBV29-1	-	TRBJ1-1	TRBD1	TGCAGCGTTGAACTGGACAGGGGGCCCCAGGCTTTCTTT	CSVELDRGPQAFF
TRBV5-6	few	TRBJ1-1	TRBD1	TGTGCCAGCAGCTTCGATTGGACAGGGGGCGCGAGGACTGAAGCTTTCTTT	CASSFDWTGGARTEAFF
TRBV29-1	-	TRBJ1-1	-	TGCAGCGTTGAGAAAGGGGTGGACACTGAAGCTTTCTTT	CSVEKGVDTEAFF
TRBV11-3	-	TRBJ1-5	-	TGTGCCAGCAGCTTAGTCCCGGGTCAGCCCCAGCATTTT	CASSLVPGQPQHF
TRBV7-8	few	TRBJ2-3	TRBD1	TGTGCCAGCAGCTTAGAGGGGGCCCGCGGCACAGATACGCAGTATTTT	CASSLEGARGTDTQYF
TRBV5-1	few	TRBJ2-3	-	TGCGCCAGCAGCTTGAGTCGAGGGGGGGCGATTGGCACAGATACGCAGTATTTT	CASSLSRGGAIGTDTQYF
TRBV29-1	-	TRBJ1-2	TRBD1	TGCAGCGCCGGGGACAGGAACTATGGCTACACCTTC	CSAGDRNYGYTF
TRBV6-5	few	TRBJ1-2	-	TGTGCCAGCAGTTATTCCTCAGGGATATTAAACTATGGCTACACCTTC	CASSYSSGILNYGYTF
TRBV6-1	few	TRBJ2-1	TRBD2	TGTGCCAGCAGTGACCGGACTAGCGGGGGGGCTTACAATGAGCAGTTCTTC	CASSDRTSGGAYNEQFF
TRBV5-1	-	TRBJ2-3	-	TGCGCCAGCAGCTCCCGGGACTGGAGCACAGATACGCAGTATTTT	CASSSRDWSTDTQYF
TRBV6-6	-	TRBJ2-2	-	TGTGCCAGCAGACGGACTAACACCGGGGAGCTGTTTTTT	CASRRTNTGELFF
TRBV5-6	few	TRBJ2-3	TRBD2	TGTGCCAGCAGCTTGGTCGGGGGGAGCACAGATACGCAGTATTTT	CASSLVGGSTDTQYF
TRBV7-9	few	TRBJ1-6	TRBD1	TGTGCCAGCAGCCCCAGGACAGGGATAGTGGGTTCACCCCTCCACTTT	CASSPRTGIVGSPLHF
TRBV10-3	-	TRBJ1-1	TRBD1	TGTGCCATCAGTCCGGTAGGGGGCGCGGGTGAAGCTTTCTTT	CAISPVGGAGEAFF
TRBV6-5	-	TRBJ1-3	TRBD1	TGTGCCAGCAGTTTGGGACAGGGGCCAGGAAACACCATATATTTT	CASSLGQGPGNTIYF
TRBV5-6	-	TRBJ1-2	TRBD1	TGTGCCAGCCAGGGGGGACAGGGCCATACTAACTATGGCTACACCTTC	CASQGGQGHTNYGYTF
TRBV7-9	few	TRBJ1-3	-	TGTGCCAGCAGCTTAGACAGTCGAGACACCATATATTTT	CASSLDSRDTIYF
TRBV15	few	TRBJ2-5	TRBD2	TGTGCCACCAGCAGAGAAGGGGGACTAGCGGGGAGACAAGAGACCCAGTACTTC	CATSREGGLAGRQETQYF
TRBV6-5	-	TRBJ2-1	-	TGTGCCAGCAAGCGGGACAGGATGAGGAATGAGCAGTTCTTC	CASKRDRMRNEQFF
TRBV5-1	-	TRBJ2-3	TRBD1	TGCGCCAGCAGCTGGGGACAGAGAGATACGCAGTATTTT	CASSWGQRDTQYF
TRBV28	-	TRBJ1-6	-	TGTGCCAGCAGTTTACGCGGGTTATCCTATAATTCACCCCTCCACTTT	CASSLRGLSYNSPLHF
TRBV5-1	-	TRBJ1-1	-	TGCGCCAGCAGCTTGGTCTCAGGGCGGAACACTGAAGCTTTCTTT	CASSLVSGRNTEAFF
TRBV7-3	few	TRBJ2-5	TRBD1	TGTGCCAGCAGCCCCGGGGACAGGGGGCGAGAGACCCAGTACTTC	CASSPGDRGRETQYF
TRBV6-5	-	TRBJ1-2	-	TGTGCCAGCAGTTACCTTGGCGGTGGCTACACCTTC	CASSYLGGGYTF
TRBV4-1	-	TRBJ1-4	TRBD1	TGCGCCAGCAGCCAAGGACAGGGTTGGGGTGAAAAACTGTTTTTT	CASSQGQGWGEKLFF
TRBV6-6	-	TRBJ1-6	TRBD1	TGTGCCAGCAGCCCTGCAGGGGGGAATTCACCCCTCCACTTT	CASSPAGGNSPLHF
TRBV6-5	-	TRBJ1-1	-	TGTGCCAGCAGTTCGGGGGGTCGGGACACTGAAGCTTTCTTT	CASSSGGRDTEAFF
TRBV6-1	few	TRBJ1-1	-	TGTGCCAGCAGGGACCGGGAGAACACTGAAGCTTTCTTT	CASRDRENTEAFF
TRBV20-1	-	TRBJ1-5	-	TGCAGTGCTAGAGAAGGGGAGGCCCAGCATTTT	CSAREGEAQHF
TRBV29-1	few	TRBJ1-1	TRBD1	TGCAGCGTTAGAAGACAGGGTAACACTGAAGCTTTCTTT	CSVRRQGNTEAFF
TRBV4-3	-	TRBJ2-3	TRBD1	TGCGCCAGCAGCCAAGAGAGGGACAGTCGGGCAGATACGCAGTATTTT	CASSQERDSRADTQYF